What follows are 20 T cell receptor beta chains derived from one specimen sequenced in a study of cytomegalovirus exposure and HLA in healthy donors. The primer mix had 60 Vbeta and 13 Jbeta primers. Method: immunoSEQ multiplex PCR; TCRdb's copy keeps in-frame clones and lacks some. The record lists tens of thousands of clones, of which the ten most abundant hold roughly 5.9%. The sample consisted of PBMCs. The source is a human donor in good health.

V usage is TRBV5-1 and J usage is TRBJ1-2; 10 nucleotides match TRBD1. V shed 6 bases and J 5 bases; nucleotides not matched to a gene: 10. The length of the CDR3 is 15 residues. CDR1 and CDR2 from the germline V gene are SGHRS and YFSETQ. As DNA, the CDR3 is TGCGCCAGCACCTCAGACCCGGGACAGGGGTATGGCTACACCTTC. It yields the protein CASTSDPGQGYGYTF.

The chain combines TRBV28 with TRBJ1-1; 8 bases map to TRBD1. V was clipped by 7 bases and J by 5 bases; unmatched bases: 9. Per the germline V gene, CDR1 is MDHEN and CDR2 is SYDVKM. This CDR3 is built from 14 residues. The CDR3 reads CASITPGGVTEAFF. Written as DNA, the CDR3 is TGTGCCAGCATTACCCCAGGGGGCGTGACTGAAGCTTTCTTT.

V gene TRBV5-8 combines with J gene TRBJ1-1; 7 positions agree with TRBD1. CDR1 SGHTS and CDR2 YDEGEE come from the germline V gene. The CDR3 contains 14 residues. V gave up 2 bases and J gave up 5 bases; unmatched junction bases: 6. As DNA, the CDR3 is TGTGCCAGCAGCTTTCGGACAGGCGGAACTGAAGCTTTCTTT. It specifies CASSFRTGGTEAFF.

The CDR3 DNA sequence: TGTGCCAGCAGTCTTCCCCCGGGGATGAACACTGAAGCTTTCTTT. Protein: CASSLPPGMNTEAFF. This chain links TRBV28 with TRBJ1-1; no definite D call. The germline V gene has CDR1 MDHEN and CDR2 SYDVKM. The CDR3 is 15 amino acids. V was clipped by 5 bases and J by 0 bases, with 13 bases between them. The variable domain in full, completed from reference TRBV28 and TRBJ1-1, reads DVKVTQSSRYLVKRTGEKVFLECVQDMDHENMFWYRQDPGLGLRLIYFSYDVKMKEKGDIPEGYSVSREKKERFSLILESASTNQTSMYLCASSLPPGMNTEAFFGQGTRLTVV.

The chain combines TRBV19 with TRBJ2-2; D is unclear. Germline V gene lookup returns CDR1 LNHDA and CDR2 SQIVND (reference sequence). The CDR3 has 15 residues. Trimming left V 6 bases short and J 3 bases short, with 14 bases between. CDR3 region: CASSPSRSDTGELFF. CDR3 bases: TGTGCCAGTAGCCCGTCGAGATCGGACACCGGGGAGCTGTTTTTT.

The chain carries TRBV18 and TRBJ2-2, with D tentatively TRBD2 (6 bases). Germline loops: CDR1 KGHSH, CDR2 LQKENI. V dropped 4 bases and J dropped 7 bases, with 19 bases sitting between them. The length of the CDR3 is 16 residues. CDR3 DNA sequence: TGTGCCAGCTCACGGCGGGGAGAGGGACTCGGCGGGGAGCTGTTTTTT. Translated, it gives CASSRRGEGLGGELFF.

CDR3 amino acids: CASSLVTGGNQPQHF. In nucleotides, the CDR3 is TGCGCCAGCAGCTTGGTCACAGGAGGCAATCAGCCCCAGCATTTT. The chain joins TRBV5-1 to TRBJ1-5, with D perhaps matching TRBD1 (5 bases). V was clipped by 0 bases and J by 2 bases, with 9 bases between them. CDR3 length: 15 amino acids. Per germline, CDR1 SGHRS and CDR2 YFSETQ.

This sequence joins TRBV7-9 and TRBJ1-1, with TRBD1 as a possible D gene (5 bases). Per germline, CDR1 SEHNR and CDR2 FQNEAQ (reference sequence). The CDR3 contains 12 residues. Trimming stripped 5 bases from V and 12 bases from J, with 16 bases between. CDR3 residues: CASSPGQGAPFF. For the CDR3, the DNA is TGTGCCAGCAGCCCAGGTCAGGGCGCGCCTTTCTTT.

The J gene is TRBJ2-5, the V gene TRBV7-2; 7 bases map to TRBD2. Germline V lookup: CDR1 SGHTA, CDR2 FQGNSA. Germline trimming cut 5 bases from V and 0 bases from J; bases unmatched to any gene: 6. The CDR3 runs to 15 residues. Written as DNA, the CDR3 is TGTGCCAGCAGCCTAAGGGAGGGAAACCAAGAGACCCAGTACTTC. The encoded protein is CASSLREGNQETQYF.

The rearrangement joins TRBV28 to TRBJ2-7; 10 bases match TRBD1. There are 15 residues in the CDR3. V shed 6 bases and J 2 bases; nucleotides not matched to a gene: 7. CDR1 is MDHEN, CDR2 SYDVKM, per germline. The CDR3 DNA sequence: TGTGCCAGCAGATCCGCCGGGACAGGGGCCTACGAGCAGTACTTC. Translating it yields CASRSAGTGAYEQYF.

The chain links TRBV5-1 to TRBJ2-5; 7 nucleotides match TRBD1. The tail of the sequence fits TRBJ2-7 better, so the J call may be wrong. Germline V gene lookup returns CDR1 SGHRS and CDR2 YFSETQ. This CDR3 comprises 14 residues. CDR3 amino acids: CASSLDGQDYEQYF. The CDR3 coding sequence is TGCGCCAGCAGCTTAGATGGACAGGACTACGAGCAGTACTTC.

V gene TRBV6-1 combines with J gene TRBJ1-4, with TRBD1 as a possible D gene (5 bases). CDR3 length: 14 amino acids. V lost 8 bases to trimming and J lost 1 base, with 11 bases between them. Germline values: CDR1 MNHNS, CDR2 SASEGT. CDR3 bases: TGTGCCAGCGGAAGACAGAAAACTAATGAAAAACTGTTTTTT. Protein sequence: CASGRQKTNEKLFF.

This chain joins TRBV5-4 and TRBJ1-5; D is possibly TRBD1 (5 bases). Per germline, CDR1 SGHNT and CDR2 YYREEE (reference sequence). The V end was cut by 4 bases, the J end by 3 bases, with 8 bases between. The CDR3 totals 13 residues. CDR3 in amino acids: CASSRQPNQPQHF. The CDR3 nucleotides are TGTGCCAGCAGCCGACAGCCCAATCAGCCCCAGCATTTT.

The rearrangement uses TRBV11-2 and TRBJ1-2; perhaps TRBD1 as D (6 bases). The V end was cut by 2 bases, the J end by 3 bases, with 13 bases between. CDR1 is SGHAT, CDR2 FQNNGV, per germline. CDR3 length: 15 amino acids. The CDR3 sequence: CASSLRGGGDYGYTF. In DNA, the CDR3 is TGTGCCAGCAGCTTACGGGGAGGGGGGGACTATGGCTACACCTTC.

J is TRBJ2-7 and V is TRBV28; 7 bases fit TRBD1. Losses at the gene ends were 10 bases for V and 3 bases for J; bases not matched to a gene: 9. Germline V gene data show CDR1 as MDHEN and CDR2 as SYDVKM. This CDR3 spans 13 amino acids. CDR3: CATRDSSNYEQYF. The DNA for the CDR3 is TGTGCCACCCGGGACAGTTCGAACTACGAGCAGTACTTC.

The rearrangement links TRBV30 to TRBJ1-4; 7 bases are a match to TRBD1. The V segment lost 2 bases and the J segment 8 bases; nucleotides outside the gene matches: 11. The CDR3 sequence is 15 residues long. Germline CDR1 reads GTSNPN; CDR2 reads SVGIG (reference sequence). The CDR3 protein is CAWSLKTGSREKLFF. The CDR3 DNA sequence: TGTGCCTGGAGTCTGAAGACAGGGTCAAGAGAAAAACTGTTTTTT.

This chain connects TRBV9 to TRBJ2-1, with D hard to call. This CDR3 is built from 11 residues. The ends were cut back, 3 bases at V and 10 bases at J, with 8 bases in the middle. Germline V gives CDR1 SGDLS, CDR2 YYNGEE. The CDR3 bases are TGTGCCAGCAGCGATATGGAGGAGCAGTTCTTC. Amino acid sequence: CASSDMEEQFF.

The chain uses TRBV4-1 and TRBJ1-1, with D perhaps matching TRBD1 (5 bases). V dropped 1 base and J dropped 4 bases, with 7 bases sitting between them. Germline loops: CDR1 MGHRA, CDR2 YSYEKL. The CDR3 loop spans 13 amino acids. As DNA, the CDR3 is TGCGCCAGCAGCCAAGCAGGGCCCACTGAAGCTTTCTTT. This sequence encodes CASSQAGPTEAFF.

V gene TRBV9 combines with J gene TRBJ2-5; 9 positions agree with TRBD1. This CDR3 is 15 amino acids long. Losses at the gene ends were 1 base for V and 5 bases for J; bases not matched to a gene: 6. The V gene's germline CDR1 is SGDLS and CDR2 YYNGEE. DNA of the CDR3: TGTGCCAGCAGCGTATCCGGACAGGGGAAGGAGACCCAGTACTTC. Its protein product is CASSVSGQGKETQYF.

The V gene is TRBV7-3, the J gene TRBJ2-2; 7 bases agree with TRBD1. CDR1 and CDR2 from the germline V gene are SGHTA and FQGTGA. V was pared by 7 bases and J by 0 bases, with 5 bases of the junction left unmatched. The CDR3 is 15 residues long. The CDR3 protein is CASTRQGPNTGELFF. The CDR3 nucleotides are TGTGCCAGCACCCGACAGGGTCCGAACACCGGGGAGCTGTTTTTT.